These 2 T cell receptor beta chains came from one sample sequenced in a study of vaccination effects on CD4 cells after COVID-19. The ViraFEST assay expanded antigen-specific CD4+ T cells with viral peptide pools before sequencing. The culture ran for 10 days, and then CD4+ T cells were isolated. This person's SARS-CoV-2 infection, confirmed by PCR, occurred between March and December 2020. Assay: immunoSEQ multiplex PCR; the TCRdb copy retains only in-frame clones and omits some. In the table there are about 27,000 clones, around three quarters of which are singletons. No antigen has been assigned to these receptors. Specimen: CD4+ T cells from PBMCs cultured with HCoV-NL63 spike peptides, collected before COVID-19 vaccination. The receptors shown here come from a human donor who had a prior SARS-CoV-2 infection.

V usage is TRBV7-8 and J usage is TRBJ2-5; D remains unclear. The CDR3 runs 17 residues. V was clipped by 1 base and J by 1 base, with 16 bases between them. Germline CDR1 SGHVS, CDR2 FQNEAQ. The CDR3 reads CASSLVATWGFQETQYF. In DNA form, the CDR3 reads TGTGCCAGCAGCTTAGTCGCAACGTGGGGATTCCAAGAGACCCAGTACTTC.

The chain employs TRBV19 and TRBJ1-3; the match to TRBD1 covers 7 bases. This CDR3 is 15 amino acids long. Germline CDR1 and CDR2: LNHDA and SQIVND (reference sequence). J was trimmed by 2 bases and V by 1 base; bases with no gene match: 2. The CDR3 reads CASSIVGQAGNTIYF. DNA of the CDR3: TGTGCCAGTAGTATAGTAGGACAGGCTGGAAACACCATATATTTT.